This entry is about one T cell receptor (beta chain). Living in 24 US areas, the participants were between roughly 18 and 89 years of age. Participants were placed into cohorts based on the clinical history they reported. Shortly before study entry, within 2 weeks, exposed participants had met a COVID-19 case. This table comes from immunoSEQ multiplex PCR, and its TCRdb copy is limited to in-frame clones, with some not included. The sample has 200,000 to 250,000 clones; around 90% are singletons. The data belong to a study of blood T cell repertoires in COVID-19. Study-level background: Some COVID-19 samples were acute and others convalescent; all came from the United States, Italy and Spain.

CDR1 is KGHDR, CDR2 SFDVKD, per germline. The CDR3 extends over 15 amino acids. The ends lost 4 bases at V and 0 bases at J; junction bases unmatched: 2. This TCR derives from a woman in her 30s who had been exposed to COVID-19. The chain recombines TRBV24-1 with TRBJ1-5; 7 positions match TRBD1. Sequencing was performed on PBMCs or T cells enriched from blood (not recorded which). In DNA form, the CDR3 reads TGTGCCACCAGTGACCAGGGGGGTAGCAATCAGCCCCAGCATTTT. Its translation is CATSDQGGSNQPQHF.